This record looks at one T cell receptor (beta chain) sequence and its context. The antigen is undetermined. This sample stems from a study of T cell responses to AZD1222 COVID-19 vaccine. The overall study: Analyses pooled second doses at about 4 or about 12 weeks. Study results and limitations: Spike-specific TCR breadth and depth went up after people got two AZD1222 doses. Females made up more of the donors, who were largely white British, and clonal diversity may have come out too low.

Sequencing was performed with immunoSEQ multiplex PCR; in TCRdb, only in-frame clones are kept and a portion is missing. The sample has about 200,000 clones; 92% are singletons. The CDR3 spans 13 residues. The V gene lost 4 bases and the J gene lost 5 bases, with 8 bases spanning the gap. Germline-derived CDR1 and CDR2 are MDHEN and SYDVKM. The TCR originated in an adult in good health. The source was peripheral blood, collected on day 0 of AZD1222 vaccination. V is TRBV28 and J is TRBJ1-4; tentatively, D is TRBD1 (5 bases). CDR3 region: CASSSGLNEKLFF. DNA for the CDR3: TGTGCCAGCAGTTCAGGGCTGAATGAAAAACTGTTTTTT.